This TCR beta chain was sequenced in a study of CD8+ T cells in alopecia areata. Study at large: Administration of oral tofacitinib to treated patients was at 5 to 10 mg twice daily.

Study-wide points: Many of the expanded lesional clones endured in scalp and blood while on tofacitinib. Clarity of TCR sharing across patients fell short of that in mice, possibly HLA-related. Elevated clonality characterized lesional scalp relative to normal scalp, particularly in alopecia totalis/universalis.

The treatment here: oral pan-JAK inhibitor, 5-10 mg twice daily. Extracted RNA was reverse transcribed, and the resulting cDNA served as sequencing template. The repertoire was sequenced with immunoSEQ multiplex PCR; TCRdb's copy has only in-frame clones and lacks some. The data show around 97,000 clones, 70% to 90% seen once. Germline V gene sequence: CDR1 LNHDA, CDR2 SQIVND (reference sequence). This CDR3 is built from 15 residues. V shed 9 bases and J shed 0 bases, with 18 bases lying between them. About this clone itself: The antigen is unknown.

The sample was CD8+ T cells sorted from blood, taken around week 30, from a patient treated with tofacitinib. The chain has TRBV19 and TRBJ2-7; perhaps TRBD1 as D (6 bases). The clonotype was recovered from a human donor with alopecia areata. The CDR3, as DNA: TGTGCCAGCAGGGGAAAACAGGGAAACTCCTACGAGCAGTACTTC. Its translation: CASRGKQGNSYEQYF.